The T cell receptor beta chain described here comes from a study of type 1 regulatory T cells. Study-level information: This in vitro CD4 product, T-allo10, is enriched for Tr1 cells and alloantigen-specific.

CDR1 and CDR2 from the germline V gene are SGHKS and YYEKEE (reference sequence). The length of the CDR3 is 13 residues. Losses at the gene ends were 7 bases for V and 9 bases for J; bases not matched to a gene: 8. This clonotype was counted many times. Its target is not known. General study results and limits: Compared with non-Tr1 cells, Tr1 cells showed a narrower TCR repertoire.

MiXCR, run by TCRdb on the reads, gives a single entry per CDR3 protein. Here the sample spans about 71,000 distinct CDR3 sequences, around 20% being singletons. The sequenced sample consisted of cultured type 1 regulatory T (Tr1) cells, either the whole culture or a sorted fraction (not recorded which). The sequence derives from a human donor in good health. The chain carries TRBV5-5 and TRBJ2-1; 9 nucleotides agree with TRBD1. CDR3 loop: CASCGQGLIEQFF. The CDR3 region has the DNA TGTGCCAGCTGCGGACAGGGGTTAATTGAGCAGTTCTTC.